These 8 T cell receptor beta chains were all obtained from the same sample, sequenced in a study of blood T cell repertoires in COVID-19. Sequenced by immunoSEQ multiplex PCR; TCRdb stores in-frame clones only, minus some. The table has over 200,000 clones, around 85% seen once. The sample consisted of PBMCs or T cells enriched from blood (not recorded which). The receptors here all came from a woman aged 45-65 years in a cohort exposed to, infected with or recovered from COVID-19 (not recorded which).

CDR3 loop: CASSESGQYYGYTF. In nucleotides, the CDR3 is TGTGCCAGCAGTGAATCGGGACAGTACTATGGCTACACCTTC. The V gene is TRBV6-1, the J gene TRBJ1-2; TRBD1 agrees at 7 bases. Germline loops: CDR1 MNHNS, CDR2 SASEGT. The CDR3 spans 14 residues. V trimming: 2 bases; J trimming: 3 bases; junction bases outside the gene matches: 3.

This sequence joins TRBV29-1 and TRBJ2-5; tentatively, D is TRBD2 (5 bases). The germline gives CDR1 SQVTM, CDR2 ANQGSEA. Trimming shortened V by 7 bases and J by 6 bases, and 12 bases separated the two germline ends. The CDR3 has 11 amino acids. The CDR3 coding sequence is TGCAGCGGTATGGAGGTAAAGACCCAGTACTTC. This translates into CSGMEVKTQYF. The full variable domain, in which reference TRBV29-1 and TRBJ2-5 provide the parts outside the CDR3, is SAVISQKPSRDICQRGTSLTIQCQVDSQVTMMFWYRQQPGQSLTLIATANQGSEATYESGFVIDKFPISRPNLTFSTLTVSNMSPEDSSIYLCSGMEVKTQYFGPGTRLLVL.

CDR3 DNA: TGTGCCAGCAGCTCCGGGACAGAGAATTCACCCCTCCACTTT. Its protein is CASSSGTENSPLHF. This chain connects TRBV7-8 to TRBJ1-6; TRBD1 agrees at 7 bases. Trimming cost V 4 bases and J 7 bases; bases outside gene matches: 4. The CDR3 loop spans 14 amino acids. Germline CDR1 SGHVS, CDR2 FQNEAQ.

The gene calls are TRBV5-5 and TRBJ2-7; weak D call: TRBD1 (6 bases). Germline V lookup: CDR1 SGHKS, CDR2 YYEKEE (reference sequence). Trimming took off 4 bases at V and 1 base at J, with 15 bases between the two ends. CDR3 length: 15 residues. CDR3 sequence (DNA): TGTGCCAGCAGCCCTGGGACACTTCTATCCTACGAGCAGTACTTC. It codes for CASSPGTLLSYEQYF. The full variable domain, completed using reference TRBV5-5 and TRBJ2-7, is DAGVTQSPTHLIKTRGQQVTLRCSPISGHKSVSWYQQVLGQGPQFIFQYYEKEERGRGNFPDRFSARQFPNYSSELNVNALLLGDSALYLCASSPGTLLSYEQYFGPGTRLTVT.

This clone was found once. The chain employs TRBV6-4 and TRBJ1-6, with D possibly being TRBD1 (5 bases). The V and J ends lost 3 bases and 7 bases respectively, with 10 bases between them. The germline gives CDR1 MRHNA, CDR2 SNTAGT. The CDR3 totals 14 residues. In nucleotides, the CDR3 is TGTGCCAGCAGTGAGTACCCAGGGAATTCACCCCTCCACTTT. This translates into CASSEYPGNSPLHF.

For the CDR3, the DNA is TGTGCCAGCAGTCCCCCCCCCGGGGGTGCAGGAGCTTTCTTT. Translated: CASSPPPGGAGAFF. The chain links TRBV6-2 or TRBV6-3 to TRBJ1-1; D is possibly TRBD1 (5 bases). V lost 5 bases to trimming and J lost 10 bases, with 20 bases between them. The CDR3 contains 14 residues. CDR1 is MNHEY, CDR2 SVGEGT, per germline.

The CDR3 bases are TGTGCCAGCAGTTTGGTAGGGACAGGGAAATATGGCTACACCTTC. Protein product: CASSLVGTGKYGYTF. This chain joins TRBV6-5 and TRBJ1-2; 9 bases are a match to TRBD1. Germline CDR1 reads MNHEY; CDR2 reads SVGAGI. V was pared by 4 bases and J by 5 bases, with 8 bases of the junction left unmatched. This CDR3 is 15 amino acids long.

The V gene is TRBV7-2, the J gene TRBJ1-4, with a possible D match to TRBD1 (6 bases). The germline CDR1 and CDR2 sequences are SGHTA and FQGNSA. The CDR3 spans 16 residues. Trimming took 1 base from V and 2 from J, leaving 11 bases between them. CDR3 loop: CASSLGGTTTNEKLFF. The CDR3 bases are TGTGCCAGCAGCTTAGGAGGGACAACGACTAATGAAAAACTGTTTTTT.